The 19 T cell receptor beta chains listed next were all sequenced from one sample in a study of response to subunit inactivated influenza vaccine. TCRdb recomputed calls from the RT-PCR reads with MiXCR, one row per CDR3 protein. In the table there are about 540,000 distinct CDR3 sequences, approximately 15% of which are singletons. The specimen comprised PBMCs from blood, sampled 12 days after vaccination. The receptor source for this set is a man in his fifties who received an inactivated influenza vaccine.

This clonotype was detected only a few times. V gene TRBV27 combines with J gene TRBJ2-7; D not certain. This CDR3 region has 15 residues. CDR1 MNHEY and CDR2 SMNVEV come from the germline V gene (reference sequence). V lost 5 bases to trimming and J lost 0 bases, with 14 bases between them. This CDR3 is CASSLIGESSYEQYF. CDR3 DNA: TGTGCCAGCAGTCTTATCGGCGAAAGCTCCTACGAGCAGTACTTC.

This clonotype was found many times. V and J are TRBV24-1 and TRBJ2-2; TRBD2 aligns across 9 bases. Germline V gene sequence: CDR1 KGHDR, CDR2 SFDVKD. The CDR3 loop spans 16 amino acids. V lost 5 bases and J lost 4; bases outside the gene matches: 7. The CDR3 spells CATSGPGGRATGELFF. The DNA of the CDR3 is TGTGCCACCAGTGGACCTGGCGGGAGGGCCACCGGGGAGCTGTTTTTT.

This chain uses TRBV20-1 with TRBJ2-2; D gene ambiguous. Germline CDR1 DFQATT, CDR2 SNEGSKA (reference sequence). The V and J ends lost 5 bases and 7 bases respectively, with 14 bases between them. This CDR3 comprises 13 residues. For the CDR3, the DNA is TGCAGTGCTCCCCCGATCCGAGGCGGGGAGCTGTTTTTT. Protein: CSAPPIRGGELFF.

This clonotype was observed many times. The CDR3 bases are TGTGCCAGCAGCGCCCTAGGCACCACTGAAGCTTTCTTT. It codes for CASSALGTTEAFF. The V call is TRBV6-6, the J call TRBJ1-1; D unresolved. CDR1 is MNHNY, CDR2 SVGAGI, per germline (reference sequence). Between the trimmed V and J ends, which lost 6 bases and 4 bases, there was a span of 12 bases. This CDR3 is 13 amino acids long.

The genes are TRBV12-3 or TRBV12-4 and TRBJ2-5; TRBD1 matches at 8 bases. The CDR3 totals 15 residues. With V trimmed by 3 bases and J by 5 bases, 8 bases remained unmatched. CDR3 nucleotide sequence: TGTGCCAGCAGTTTTAGGACAGGGCGGGATGAGACCCAGTACTTC. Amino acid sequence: CASSFRTGRDETQYF.

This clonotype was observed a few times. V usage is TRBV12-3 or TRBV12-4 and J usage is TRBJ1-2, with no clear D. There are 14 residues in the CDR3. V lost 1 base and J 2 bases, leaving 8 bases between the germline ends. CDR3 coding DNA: TGTGCCAGCAGTTTAGGGGCGCTGAACTATGGCTACACCTTC. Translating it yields CASSLGALNYGYTF.

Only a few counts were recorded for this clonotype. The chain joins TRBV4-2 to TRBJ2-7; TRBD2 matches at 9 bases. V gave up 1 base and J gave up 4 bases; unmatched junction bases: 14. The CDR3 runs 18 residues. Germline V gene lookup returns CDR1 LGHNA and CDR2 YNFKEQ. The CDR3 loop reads CASSQGINVAGDRYEQYF. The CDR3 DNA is TGTGCCAGCAGCCAAGGAATAAATGTAGCGGGAGATCGGTACGAGCAGTACTTC.

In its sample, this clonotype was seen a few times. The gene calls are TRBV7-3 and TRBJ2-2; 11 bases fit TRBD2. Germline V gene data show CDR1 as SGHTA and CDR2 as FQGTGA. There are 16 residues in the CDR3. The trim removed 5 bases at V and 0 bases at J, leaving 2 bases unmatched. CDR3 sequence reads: CASSATSGANTGELFF. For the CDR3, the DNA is TGTGCCAGCAGCGCGACTAGCGGGGCGAACACCGGGGAGCTGTTTTTT.

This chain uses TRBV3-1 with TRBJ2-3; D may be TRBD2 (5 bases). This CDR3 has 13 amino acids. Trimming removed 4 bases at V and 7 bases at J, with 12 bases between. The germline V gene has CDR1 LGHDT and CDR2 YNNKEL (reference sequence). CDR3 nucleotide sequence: TGTGCCAGCAGCCCCTTAGAGGGCCATACGCAGTATTTT. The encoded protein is CASSPLEGHTQYF.

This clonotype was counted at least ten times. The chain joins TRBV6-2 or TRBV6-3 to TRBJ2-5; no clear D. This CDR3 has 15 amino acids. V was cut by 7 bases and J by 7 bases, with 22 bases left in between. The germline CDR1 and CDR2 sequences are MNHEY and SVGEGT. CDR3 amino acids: CASTQLTLGSSTQYF. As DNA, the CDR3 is TGTGCCAGCACCCAGTTAACGCTAGGAAGTTCGACCCAGTACTTC.

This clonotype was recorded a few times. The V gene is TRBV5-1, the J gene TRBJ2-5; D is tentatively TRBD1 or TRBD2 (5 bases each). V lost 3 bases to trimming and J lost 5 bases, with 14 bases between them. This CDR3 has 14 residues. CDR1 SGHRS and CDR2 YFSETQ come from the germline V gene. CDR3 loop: CASSSARGAETQYF. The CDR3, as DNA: TGCGCCAGCAGCTCGGCCCGAGGGGCCGAGACCCAGTACTTC.

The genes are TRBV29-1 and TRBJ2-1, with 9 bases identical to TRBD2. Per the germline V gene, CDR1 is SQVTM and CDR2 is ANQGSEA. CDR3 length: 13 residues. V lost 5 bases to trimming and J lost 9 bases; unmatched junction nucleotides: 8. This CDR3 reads CSVFAGGLSEQFF. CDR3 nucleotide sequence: TGCAGCGTTTTTGCGGGAGGGCTCTCTGAGCAGTTCTTC.

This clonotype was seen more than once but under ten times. The CDR3: CASKIRVNTEAFF. The CDR3 DNA follows: TGTGCCAGCAAGATCAGGGTGAACACTGAAGCTTTCTTT. The chain has TRBV12-3 or TRBV12-4 and TRBJ1-1; tentative D call: TRBD1 (5 bases). The CDR3 runs 13 residues. Trimming removed 7 bases from V and 0 bases from J, with 9 bases in between.

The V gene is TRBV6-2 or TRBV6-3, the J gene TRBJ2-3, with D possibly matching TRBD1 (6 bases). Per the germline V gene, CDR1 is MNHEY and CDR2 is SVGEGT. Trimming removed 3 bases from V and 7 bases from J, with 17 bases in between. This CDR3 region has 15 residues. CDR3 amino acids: CASSYSNRDINTQYF. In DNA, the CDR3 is TGTGCCAGCAGTTATTCTAACCGGGACATCAATACGCAGTATTTT.

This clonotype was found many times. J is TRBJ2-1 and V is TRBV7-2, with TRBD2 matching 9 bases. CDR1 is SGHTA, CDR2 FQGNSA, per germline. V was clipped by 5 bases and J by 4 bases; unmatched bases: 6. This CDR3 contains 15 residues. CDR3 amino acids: CASSPHSGSYNEQFF. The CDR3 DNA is TGTGCCAGCAGCCCCCATAGCGGGAGTTACAATGAGCAGTTCTTC.

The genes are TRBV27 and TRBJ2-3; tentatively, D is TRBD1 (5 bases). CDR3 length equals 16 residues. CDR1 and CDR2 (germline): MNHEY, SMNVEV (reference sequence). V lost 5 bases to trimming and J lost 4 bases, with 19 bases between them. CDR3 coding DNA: TGTGCCAGCAGTCTTCTACCCGACAGTTTGTCAGATACGCAGTATTTT. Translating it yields CASSLLPDSLSDTQYF.

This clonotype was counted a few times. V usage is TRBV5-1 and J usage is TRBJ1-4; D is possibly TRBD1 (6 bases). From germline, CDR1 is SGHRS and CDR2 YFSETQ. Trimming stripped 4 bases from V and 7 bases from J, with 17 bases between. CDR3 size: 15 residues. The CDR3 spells CASSQTDRRGEKLFF. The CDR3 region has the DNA TGCGCCAGCAGCCAGACGGACCGCAGGGGTGAAAAACTGTTTTTT.

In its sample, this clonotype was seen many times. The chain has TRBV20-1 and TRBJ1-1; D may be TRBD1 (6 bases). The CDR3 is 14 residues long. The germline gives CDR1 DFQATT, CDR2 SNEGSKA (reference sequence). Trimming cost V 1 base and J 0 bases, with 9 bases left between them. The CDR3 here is CSARVGGVNTEAFF. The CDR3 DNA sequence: TGCAGTGCTAGAGTCGGGGGCGTGAACACTGAAGCTTTCTTT.

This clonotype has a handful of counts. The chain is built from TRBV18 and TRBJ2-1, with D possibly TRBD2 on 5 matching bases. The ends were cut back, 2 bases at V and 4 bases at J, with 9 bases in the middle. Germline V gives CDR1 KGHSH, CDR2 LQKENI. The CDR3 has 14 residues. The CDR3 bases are TGTGCCAGCTCACCAGCCCGGGAATACAATGAGCAGTTCTTC. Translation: CASSPAREYNEQFF.